Below are 7 T cell receptor beta chains sequenced from a single sample in a study of CD8 T cells in Susac syndrome. After extraction with the RNeasy kit, roughly 0.45 to 1 ug of the RNA was reverse transcribed using random hexamers. TCRdb processed the immunoSEQ multiplex PCR reads anew with MiXCR; each CDR3 protein has one entry. The sample holds 350,000 to 550,000 distinct CDR3 sequences, more than 80% seen once. Sequenced sample: CD8+ T cells from PBMCs. The receptors stem from a human donor with multiple sclerosis.

This sequence joins TRBV4-1 and TRBJ1-5, with unresolved D. Trimming removed 1 base from V and 7 bases from J, with 8 bases in between. Germline values: CDR1 MGHRA, CDR2 YSYEKL. CDR3 length equals 13 residues. In nucleotides, the CDR3 is TGCGCCAGCAGCCAAGGCGCGGGACAGCCCCAGCATTTT. Translated: CASSQGAGQPQHF.

The chain carries TRBV20-1 and TRBJ2-3; 13 nucleotides align to TRBD2. This CDR3 is built from 17 residues. The germline CDR1 and CDR2 sequences are DFQATT and SNEGSKA (reference sequence). The V and J ends lost 5 bases and 4 bases, in that order; junction bases with no gene match: 12. For the CDR3, the DNA is TGCAGTGCTCAGGCCCTAACTAGCGGGAGGGATGCAGATACGCAGTATTTT. Translation: CSAQALTSGRDADTQYF.

This chain joins TRBV6-5 and TRBJ2-2; D not resolved. Per germline, CDR1 MNHEY and CDR2 SVGAGI. This CDR3 is built from 15 residues. Between the trimmed V and J ends, which lost 0 bases and 2 bases, there was a span of 7 bases. The CDR3 DNA reads as TGTGCCAGCAGTTACTCGGCCACTAACACCGGGGAGCTGTTTTTT. Protein product: CASSYSATNTGELFF.

The genes are TRBV7-6 and TRBJ2-7; 8 bases line up with TRBD1. The germline V gene has CDR1 SGHVS and CDR2 FNYEAQ. This CDR3 is 15 amino acids long. V was clipped by 5 bases and J by 4 bases; unmatched bases: 10. CDR3 sequence reads: CASSGQGAGVYEQYF. Here the CDR3 DNA reads TGTGCCAGCAGCGGCCAGGGGGCTGGAGTATACGAGCAGTACTTC.

V is TRBV12-5 and J is TRBJ2-6; maybe TRBD2 (6 bases). V lost 0 bases to trimming and J lost 1 base, with 25 bases between them. The length of the CDR3 is 22 residues. The germline CDR1 and CDR2 sequences are LGHNT and FRNRAP. The CDR3 nucleotides are TGTGCTAGTGGTTTGGTATTGGGCATCGGGACTGTACTTTGGTCTGGGGCCAACGTCCTGACTTTC. Amino acids: CASGLVLGIGTVLWSGANVLTF. The full variable domain, rest sourced from reference TRBV12-5 and TRBJ2-6, is DARVTQTPRHKVTEMGQEVTMRCQPILGHNTVFWYRQTMMQGLELLAYFRNRAPLDDSGMPKDRFSAEMPDATLATLKIQPSEPRDSAVYFCASGLVLGIGTVLWSGANVLTFGAGSRLTVL.

The chain employs TRBV6-5 and TRBJ2-1; 7 bases map to TRBD2. This CDR3 is 16 amino acids long. Germline V gene lookup returns CDR1 MNHEY and CDR2 SVGAGI. V gave up 1 base and J gave up 6 bases; unmatched junction bases: 9. The CDR3 coding sequence is TGTGCCAGCAGTTACTTTTCCAGCGGGGAGGGCAATGAGCAGTTCTTC. Its translation: CASSYFSSGEGNEQFF.

This chain joins TRBV2 and TRBJ2-1, with a weak D call TRBD1 (6 bases). V dropped 7 bases and J dropped 8 bases, with 15 bases sitting between them. The length of the CDR3 is 13 residues. CDR1 SNHLY and CDR2 FYNNEI come from the germline V gene. Written as DNA, the CDR3 is TGTGCCAGCATCCCAGGGGTCGGGGATGAGCAGTTCTTC. Translated: CASIPGVGDEQFF.